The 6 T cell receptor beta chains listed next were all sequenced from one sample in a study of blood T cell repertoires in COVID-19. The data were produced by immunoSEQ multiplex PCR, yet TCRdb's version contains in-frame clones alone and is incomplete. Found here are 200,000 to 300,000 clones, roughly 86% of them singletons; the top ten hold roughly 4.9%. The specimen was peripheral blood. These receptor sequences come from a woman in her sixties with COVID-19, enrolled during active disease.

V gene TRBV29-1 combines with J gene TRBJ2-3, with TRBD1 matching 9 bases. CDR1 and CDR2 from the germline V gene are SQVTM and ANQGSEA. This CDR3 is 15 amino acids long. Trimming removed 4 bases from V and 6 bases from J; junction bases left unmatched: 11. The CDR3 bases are TGCAGCGTTGTCTGGACAGGGGACCCCCTGGATACGCAGTATTTT. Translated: CSVVWTGDPLDTQYF.

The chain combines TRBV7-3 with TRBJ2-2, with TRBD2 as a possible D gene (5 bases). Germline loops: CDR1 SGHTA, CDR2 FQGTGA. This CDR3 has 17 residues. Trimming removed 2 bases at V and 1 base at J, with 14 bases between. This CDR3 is CASSLFPPGENTGELFF. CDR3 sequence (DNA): TGTGCCAGCAGCTTATTCCCCCCCGGGGAGAACACCGGGGAGCTGTTTTTT.

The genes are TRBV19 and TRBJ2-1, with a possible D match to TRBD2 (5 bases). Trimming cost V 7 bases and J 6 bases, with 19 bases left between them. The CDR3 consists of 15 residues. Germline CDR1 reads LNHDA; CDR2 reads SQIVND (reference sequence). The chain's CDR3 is CASKKDFQGSNEQFF. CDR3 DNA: TGTGCCAGTAAGAAGGACTTCCAAGGATCCAATGAGCAGTTCTTC.

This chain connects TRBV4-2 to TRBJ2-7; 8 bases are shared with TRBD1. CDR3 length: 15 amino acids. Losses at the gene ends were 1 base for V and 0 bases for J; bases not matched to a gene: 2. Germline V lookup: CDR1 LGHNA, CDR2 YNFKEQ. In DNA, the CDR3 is TGTGCCAGCAGCCAAGGGGACAGGTACTCCTACGAGCAGTACTTC. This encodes CASSQGDRYSYEQYF.

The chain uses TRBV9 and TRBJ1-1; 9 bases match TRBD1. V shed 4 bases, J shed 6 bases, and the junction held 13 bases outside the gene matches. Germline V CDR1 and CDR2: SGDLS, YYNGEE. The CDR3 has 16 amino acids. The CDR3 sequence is CASSPRPGTGIPEAFF. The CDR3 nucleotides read TGTGCCAGCAGCCCACGCCCCGGGACAGGGATCCCTGAAGCTTTCTTT.

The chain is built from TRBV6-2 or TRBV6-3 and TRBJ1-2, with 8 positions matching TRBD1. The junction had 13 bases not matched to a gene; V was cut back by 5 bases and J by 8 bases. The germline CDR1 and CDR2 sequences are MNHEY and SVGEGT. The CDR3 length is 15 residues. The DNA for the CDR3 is TGTGCCAGCAGTACAGGACAGGGAAGTTTGAGGGGCTACACCTTC. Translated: CASSTGQGSLRGYTF.